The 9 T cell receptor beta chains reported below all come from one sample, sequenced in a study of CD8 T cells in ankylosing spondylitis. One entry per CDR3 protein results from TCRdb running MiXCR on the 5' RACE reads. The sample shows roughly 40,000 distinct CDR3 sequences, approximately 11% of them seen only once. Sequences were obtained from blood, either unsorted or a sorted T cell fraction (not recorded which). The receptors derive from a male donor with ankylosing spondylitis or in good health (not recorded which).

CDR3 nucleotide sequence: TGTGCCAGCAGGACGTGGGGGGACCCGAACACCGGGGAGCTGTTTTTT. This sequence encodes CASRTWGDPNTGELFF. V usage is TRBV5-5 and J usage is TRBJ2-2, with a weak D call TRBD2 (6 bases). Trimming removed 5 bases from V and 0 bases from J, with 14 bases in between. The CDR3 is 16 residues long. Germline CDR1 SGHKS, CDR2 YYEKEE (reference sequence).

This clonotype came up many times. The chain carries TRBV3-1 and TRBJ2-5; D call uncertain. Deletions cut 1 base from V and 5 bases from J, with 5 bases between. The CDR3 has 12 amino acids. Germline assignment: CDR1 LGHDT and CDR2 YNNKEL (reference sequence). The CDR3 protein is CASSQVWETQYF. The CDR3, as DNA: TGTGCCAGCAGCCAAGTCTGGGAGACCCAGTACTTC.

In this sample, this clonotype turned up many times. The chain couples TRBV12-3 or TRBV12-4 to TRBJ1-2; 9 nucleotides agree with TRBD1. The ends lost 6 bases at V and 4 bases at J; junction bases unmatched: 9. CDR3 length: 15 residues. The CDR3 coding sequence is TGTGCCAGCAGCTCCGGGGACAGGGACGGCTATGGCTACACCTTC. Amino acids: CASSSGDRDGYGYTF.

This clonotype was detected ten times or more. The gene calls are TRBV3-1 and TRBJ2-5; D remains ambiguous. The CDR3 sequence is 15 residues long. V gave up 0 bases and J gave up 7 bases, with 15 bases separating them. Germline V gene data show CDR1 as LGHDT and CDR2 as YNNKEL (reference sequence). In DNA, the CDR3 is TGTGCCAGCAGCCAAGATCCCGGACCCAGGAGGACCCAGTACTTC. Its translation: CASSQDPGPRRTQYF.

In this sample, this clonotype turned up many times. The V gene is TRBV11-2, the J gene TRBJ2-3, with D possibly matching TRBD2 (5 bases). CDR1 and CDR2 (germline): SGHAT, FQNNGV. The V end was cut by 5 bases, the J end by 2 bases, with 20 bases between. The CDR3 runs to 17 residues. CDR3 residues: CASSPTPLEAVTDTQYF. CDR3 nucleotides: TGTGCCAGCAGCCCCACACCTCTAGAAGCGGTCACAGATACGCAGTATTTT.

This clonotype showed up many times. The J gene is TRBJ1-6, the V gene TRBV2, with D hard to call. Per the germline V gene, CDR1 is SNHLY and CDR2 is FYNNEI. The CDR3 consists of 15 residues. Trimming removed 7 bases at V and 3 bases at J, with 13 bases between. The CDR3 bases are TGTGCCAGCACAGAGGGTCCGGGCTATAATTCACCCCTCCACTTT. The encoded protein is CASTEGPGYNSPLHF.

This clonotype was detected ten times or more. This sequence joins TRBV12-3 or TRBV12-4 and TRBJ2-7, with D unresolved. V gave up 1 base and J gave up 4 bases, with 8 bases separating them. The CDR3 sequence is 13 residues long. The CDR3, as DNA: TGTGCCAGCAGTTTAGGTCACGAATACGAGCAGTACTTC. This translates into CASSLGHEYEQYF.

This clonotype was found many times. CDR3 loop: CASTPGHHEKLFF. The CDR3 coding sequence is TGTGCCAGCACCCCGGGACACCATGAAAAACTGTTTTTT. The chain uses TRBV3-1 and TRBJ1-4; maybe TRBD1 (6 bases). The CDR3 covers 13 residues. V lost 7 bases and J lost 6, with 12 bases in between. The germline CDR1 and CDR2 sequences are LGHDT and YNNKEL (reference sequence).

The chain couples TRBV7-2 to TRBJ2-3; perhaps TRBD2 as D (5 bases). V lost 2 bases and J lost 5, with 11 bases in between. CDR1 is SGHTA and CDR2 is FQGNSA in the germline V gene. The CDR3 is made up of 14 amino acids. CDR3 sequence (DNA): TGTGCCAGCAGCTTATGGATGGGGAGAGATACGCAGTATTTT. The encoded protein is CASSLWMGRDTQYF.